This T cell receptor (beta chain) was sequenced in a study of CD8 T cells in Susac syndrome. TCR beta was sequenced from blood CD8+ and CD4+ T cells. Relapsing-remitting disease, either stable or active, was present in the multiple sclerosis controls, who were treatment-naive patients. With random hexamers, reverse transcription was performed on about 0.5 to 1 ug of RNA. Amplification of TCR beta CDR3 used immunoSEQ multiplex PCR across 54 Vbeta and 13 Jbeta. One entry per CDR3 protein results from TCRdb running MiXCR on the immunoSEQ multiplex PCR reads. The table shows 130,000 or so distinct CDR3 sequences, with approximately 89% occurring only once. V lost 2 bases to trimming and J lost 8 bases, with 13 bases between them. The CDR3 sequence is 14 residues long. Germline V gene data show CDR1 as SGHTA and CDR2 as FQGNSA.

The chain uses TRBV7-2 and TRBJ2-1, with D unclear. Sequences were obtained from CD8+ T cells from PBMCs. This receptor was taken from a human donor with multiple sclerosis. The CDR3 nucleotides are TGTGCCAGCAGCTTAAACGGACGGAGTGATGAGCAGTTCTTC. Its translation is CASSLNGRSDEQFF.